These 8 T cell receptor beta chains were all obtained from the same sample, sequenced in a study of molecular identifiers for immune sequencing clone quantification listed by TCRdb under 2018. Library prep was done by PCR. The listed sequencing device is Illumina HiSeq 4000. TCRdb applied fastp at Q25 and MiXCR to the public reads, then kept only in-frame beta chains. Identical CDR3 proteins give one entry, which carries the most common genes and DNA. This sample has 85,000 to 100,000 distinct CDR3 sequences in its table, and 20% to 25% of those were observed once. Roughly 1% of the sample lies in the top ten. The material sequenced was naive CD8+ T cells from blood, with Jurkat cell RNA spiked in. Explained via the paper, the cell subset or site label denotes: FACS-sorted CD8+CD4-CCR7+CD45RA+ naive T cells. The receptor source for this set is a human donor in good health. Some libraries in this study had Jurkat cell RNA spiked in.

This clonotype was detected many times. The rearrangement joins TRBV7-9 to TRBJ1-3; D unclear. The germline V gene has CDR1 SEHNR and CDR2 FQNEAQ (reference sequence). CDR3 size: 12 residues. Trimming took off 5 bases at V and 4 bases at J, with 6 bases between the two ends. The CDR3 region has the DNA TGTGCCAGCAGCCCTTCAGGAAACACCATATATTTT. This encodes CASSPSGNTIYF.

A few counts support this clonotype. The J gene is TRBJ2-1, the V gene TRBV25-1; 9 positions agree with TRBD1. Germline values: CDR1 MGHDK, CDR2 SYGVNS. Trimming cost V 6 bases and J 5 bases; bases outside gene matches: 5. This CDR3 is 14 amino acids long. The CDR3 sequence is CASRGDRAHNEQFF. The CDR3 nucleotides are TGTGCCAGCAGGGGGGACAGGGCACACAATGAGCAGTTCTTC. Combining the CDR3 with reference TRBV25-1 and TRBJ2-1 gives the whole variable domain EADIYQTPRYLVIGTGKKITLECSQTMGHDKMYWYQQDPGMELHLIHYSYGVNSTEKGDLSSESTVSRIRTEHFPLTLESARPSHTSQYLCASRGDRAHNEQFFGPGTRLTVL.

J is TRBJ2-3 and V is TRBV10-2; 11 bases align to TRBD2. The trim removed 5 bases at V and 2 bases at J, leaving 6 bases unmatched. The CDR3 has 16 residues. From germline, CDR1 is WSHSY and CDR2 SAAADI. Here the CDR3 reads CASSLIAGGTTDTQYF. Written as DNA, the CDR3 is TGCGCCAGCAGTTTAATAGCGGGGGGGACCACAGATACGCAGTATTTT.

J is TRBJ2-3 and V is TRBV27, with 11 nucleotides matching TRBD1. The germline V gene has CDR1 MNHEY and CDR2 SMNVEV (reference sequence). The V and J ends lost 1 base and 3 bases, in that order; junction bases with no gene match: 9. The CDR3 sequence is 18 residues long. CDR3 loop: CASSLLVGQGDRTDTQYF. DNA of the CDR3: TGTGCCAGCAGTTTATTGGTGGGACAGGGGGACCGGACAGATACGCAGTATTTT.

This clonotype was observed a handful of times. This may be a read error: a much more frequent sequence differs by one nucleotide. The chain joins TRBV6-2 or TRBV6-3 to TRBJ2-3; TRBD2 matches 7 bases. CDR1 and CDR2 from the germline V gene are MNHEY and SVGEGT. Unmatched junction bases numbered 10, after V lost 5 bases and J lost 8 bases. CDR3 length: 14 amino acids. CDR3: CASSKAGPSGTQYF. The CDR3 DNA follows: TGTGCCAGCAGTAAAGCGGGACCGTCGGGTACGCAGTATTTT.

V gene TRBV3-1 combines with J gene TRBJ2-6, with D uncertain. With 0 bases removed from V and 0 bases from J, the gap between germline ends came to 6 bases. This CDR3 has 16 amino acids. Germline loops: CDR1 LGHDT, CDR2 YNNKEL (reference sequence). The CDR3 DNA reads as TGTGCCAGCAGCCAAGAAGGTTACTCTGGGGCCAACGTCCTGACTTTC. Protein sequence: CASSQEGYSGANVLTF.

The chain has TRBV5-4 and TRBJ2-2; TRBD2 might be the D (6 bases). CDR1 and CDR2 (germline): SGHNT, YYREEE (reference sequence). The CDR3 covers 16 residues. Trimming removed 0 bases at V and 4 bases at J, with 13 bases between. CDR3 sequence: CASSLAFRESTGELFF. CDR3 DNA: TGTGCCAGCAGCTTGGCCTTTCGGGAGAGCACCGGGGAGCTGTTTTTT.

CDR3 in amino acids: CTPSQTGTDSYNEQFF. The CDR3 DNA reads TGCACTCCGTCGCAGACAGGGACTGACTCCTACAATGAGCAGTTCTTC. The gene calls are TRBV20-1 and TRBJ2-1; a possible D gene is TRBD1 (7 bases). The CDR3 consists of 16 residues. Germline V lookup: CDR1 DFQATT, CDR2 SNEGSKA (reference sequence).